These T cell receptor beta chains were read from a single sample in a study of technical replicates of blood from several donors. Sequencing used immunoSEQ multiplex PCR; TCRdb keeps in-frame clones, though not all of them. The sample contains 80,000 or so clones, roughly four fifths of which appear only once. Sequencing was carried out using PBMCs. The source of these receptors is a human donor in good health. Some clones in this sample may be carry-over from other donors' samples. Each CDR3 is given with its conserved first and last residue. The D gene is left open where the match is weak. A row's size may be missing; if present it is once, few, many or a size class.

TRBJ1-1 | NA | NA | TRBV18 | CASSPLGTNLPGTEAFF
TRBJ2-3 | NA | NA | TRBV6-5 | CASSPTSRFTDTQYF
TRBJ2-2 | TRBD2 | NA | TRBV27 | CASSWTSVGELFF
TRBJ1-2 | TRBD1 | once | TRBV6-6 | CASSNVGTDNYGYTF
TRBJ1-2 | NA | NA | TRBV6-6 | CASSYSMSDGYTF
TRBJ1-1 | TRBD1 | NA | TRBV5-4 | CASSFGQGNTEAFF
TRBJ2-1 | NA | NA | TRBV5-1 | CASSLATRQGTYNEQFF
TRBJ2-7 | NA | once | TRBV27 | CASREGSLTYEQYF
TRBJ2-7 | TRBD2 | NA | TRBV10-3 | CAISGLSAGGPQYF
TRBJ1-1 | NA | NA | TRBV9 | CASSYSRGTEAFF
TRBJ1-2 | NA | NA | TRBV9 | CASSAWPGNYGYTF
TRBJ1-1 | NA | NA | TRBV30 | CAWSVGGNTEAFF
TRBJ2-7 | NA | few | TRBV6-1 | CASTSLAAIVYEQYF
TRBJ2-7 | TRBD1 | once | TRBV12-5 | CASGPRRTGVDEQYF
TRBJ1-2 | TRBD1 | NA | TRBV29-1 | CSAGDREDGYTF
TRBJ1-5 | TRBD1 | NA | TRBV2 | CASSQTGERNQPQHF
TRBJ2-1 | NA | NA | TRBV11-2 | CASSLGVAEGQNEQFF
TRBJ2-2 | TRBD2 | NA | TRBV19 | CASAKLETSGRSVAGELFF
TRBJ2-7 | TRBD2 | NA | TRBV13 | CASSPLAGGPREQYF
TRBJ1-5 | NA | NA | TRBV19 | CASGFEGSNQPQHF
TRBJ1-2 | TRBD1 | NA | TRBV30 | CAWGQGDGYTF
TRBJ2-7 | TRBD1 | NA | TRBV4-3 | CASSPIRDRSEQYF
TRBJ1-6 | TRBD1 | NA | TRBV7-9 | CASSEHSTGAYNSPLHF
TRBJ1-2 | TRBD1 | few | TRBV30 | CAWTEQGQGYTF